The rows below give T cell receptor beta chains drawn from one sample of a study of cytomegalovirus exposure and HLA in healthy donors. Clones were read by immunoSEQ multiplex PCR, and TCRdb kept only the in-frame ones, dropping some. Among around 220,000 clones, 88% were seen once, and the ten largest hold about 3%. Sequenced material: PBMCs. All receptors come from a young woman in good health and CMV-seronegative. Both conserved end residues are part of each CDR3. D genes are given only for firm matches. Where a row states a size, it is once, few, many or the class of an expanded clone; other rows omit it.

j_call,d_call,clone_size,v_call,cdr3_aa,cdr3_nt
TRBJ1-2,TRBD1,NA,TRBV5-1,CASSRQGTSNYGYTF,TGCGCCAGCAGCAGACAGGGGACCTCTAACTATGGCTACACCTTC
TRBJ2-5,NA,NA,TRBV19,CASTPRGRGGETQYF,TGTGCCAGTACCCCCAGGGGACGGGGTGGAGAGACCCAGTACTTC
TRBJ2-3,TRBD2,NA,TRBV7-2,CASRGTSGEGDTQYF,TGTGCCAGCAGAGGCACTAGCGGGGAGGGGGATACGCAGTATTTT
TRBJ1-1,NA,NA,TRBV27,CASSYSWNTEAFF,TGTGCCAGCAGTTATTCATGGAACACTGAAGCTTTCTTT
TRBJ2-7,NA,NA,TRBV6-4,CASRHRDFRSYEQYF,TGTGCCAGCAGGCACCGGGACTTTCGTTCCTACGAGCAGTACTTC
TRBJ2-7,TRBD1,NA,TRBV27,CASSGGQGSHEQYF,TGTGCCAGCAGTGGAGGACAGGGATCCCACGAGCAGTACTTC
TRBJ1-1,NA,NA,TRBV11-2,CASSWGGGVNTEAFF,TGTGCCAGCAGCTGGGGAGGGGGGGTTAACACTGAAGCTTTCTTT
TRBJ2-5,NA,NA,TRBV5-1,CASSSQGLRETQYF,TGCGCCAGCAGCAGCCAGGGGTTGCGGGAGACCCAGTACTTC
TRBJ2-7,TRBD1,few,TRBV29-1,CSAEDRGKTYEQYF,TGCAGCGCCGAAGACAGGGGGAAAACCTACGAGCAGTACTTC
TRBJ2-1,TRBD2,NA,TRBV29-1,CSVLPSGRSNEQFF,TGCAGCGTTCTCCCTAGCGGGAGATCGAATGAGCAGTTCTTC
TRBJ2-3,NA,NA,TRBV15,CATSDTDTYTDTQYF,TGTGCCACCAGCGACACGGACACCTACACAGATACGCAGTATTTT